What follows are 19 T cell receptor beta chains derived from one specimen sequenced in a study of T cell clones after liver transplantation. TCRdb keeps only in-frame clones here, not all; method: immunoSEQ multiplex PCR. The sample contains tens of thousands of clones, roughly 83% of which appear only once. The sample in question was CD4+ T cells from blood, obtained at the 22-month timepoint. The receptors shown here come from a human patient who received a liver transplant. Certain T cells may be donor cells from the graft.

The gene calls are TRBV7-3 and TRBJ2-7; the match to TRBD1 covers 8 bases. This CDR3 spans 14 amino acids. The germline V gene has CDR1 SGHTA and CDR2 FQGTGA. V shed 5 bases, J shed 6 bases, and the junction held 9 bases outside the gene matches. The CDR3 coding sequence is TGTGCCAGCAGCGACACCGGACAGGGTAGCGAGCAGTACTTC. Translating gives CASSDTGQGSEQYF.

The chain recombines TRBV6-1 with TRBJ2-3; D is unclear. V was clipped by 2 bases and J by 2 bases, with 5 bases between them. This CDR3 has 13 residues. Germline values: CDR1 MNHNS, CDR2 SASEGT. The CDR3, as DNA: TGTGCCAGCAGTGAAATCTACACAGATACGCAGTATTTT. This sequence encodes CASSEIYTDTQYF.

The chain combines TRBV15 with TRBJ2-3; D is ambiguous. CDR3 length: 14 residues. Germline V lookup: CDR1 LNHNV, CDR2 YYDKDF (reference sequence). Trimming shortened V by 0 bases and J by 3 bases, and 7 bases separated the two germline ends. The CDR3 DNA sequence: TGTGCCACCAGCAGAGATCCGGGTACAGATACGCAGTATTTT. Protein product: CATSRDPGTDTQYF.

The rearrangement uses TRBV7-3 and TRBJ2-7; D gene uncertain. The germline CDR1 and CDR2 sequences are SGHTA and FQGTGA. The ends were cut back, 1 base at V and 3 bases at J, with 10 bases in the middle. This CDR3 is built from 14 residues. The CDR3 region is CASSLRGGSYEQYF. CDR3 coding DNA: TGTGCCAGCAGCTTAAGAGGCGGCAGCTACGAGCAGTACTTC.

V and J are TRBV5-4 and TRBJ2-5; 7 nucleotides agree with TRBD2. This CDR3 spans 14 amino acids. The V and J ends lost 1 base and 1 base, in that order; junction bases with no gene match: 1. CDR1 is SGHNT, CDR2 YYREEE, per germline (reference sequence). CDR3 sequence reads: CASSLIAGQETQYF. Here the CDR3 DNA reads TGTGCCAGCAGCTTGATAGCGGGCCAAGAGACCCAGTACTTC.

This chain links TRBV4-2 with TRBJ1-5; D is possibly TRBD1 (5 bases). Germline V gives CDR1 LGHNA, CDR2 YNFKEQ. Trimming shortened V by 0 bases and J by 7 bases, and 19 bases separated the two germline ends. This CDR3 has 17 amino acids. CDR3 nucleotide sequence: TGTGCCAGCAGCCAAGAAGGGCGAGGGGCCGGGGACCAGCCCCAGCATTTT. Its protein product is CASSQEGRGAGDQPQHF.

V gene TRBV30 combines with J gene TRBJ2-5, with D uncertain. Germline values: CDR1 GTSNPN, CDR2 SVGIG (reference sequence). Trimming took off 3 bases at V and 5 bases at J, with 10 bases between the two ends. CDR3 length equals 12 residues. The CDR3 protein is CAWRQPPETQYF. CDR3 in DNA: TGTGCCTGGAGGCAGCCACCCGAGACCCAGTACTTC.

Within the sample, this clone is medium-sized. The chain links TRBV15 to TRBJ2-3, with 7 bases matching TRBD1. The CDR3 is made up of 13 amino acids. Germline-derived CDR1 and CDR2 are LNHNV and YYDKDF (reference sequence). Germline trimming cut 8 bases from V and 2 bases from J; bases unmatched to any gene: 4. CDR3 DNA sequence: TGTGCCACCCAGACAGGGTACACAGATACGCAGTATTTT. It is translated as CATQTGYTDTQYF.

For the CDR3, the DNA is TGTGCCAGCTCGATACAGGGTTTGAACACCGGGGAGCTGTTTTTT. Translated: CASSIQGLNTGELFF. The chain couples TRBV5-4 to TRBJ2-2; TRBD1 is a possible D gene (6 bases). V lost 7 bases and J 1 base, leaving 14 bases between the germline ends. The CDR3 spans 15 residues. The germline V gene has CDR1 SGHNT and CDR2 YYREEE (reference sequence).

The chain links TRBV25-1 to TRBJ1-2, with D possibly being TRBD1 (5 bases). Trimming removed 4 bases from V and 4 bases from J, with 16 bases in between. Germline values: CDR1 MGHDK, CDR2 SYGVNS. CDR3 length: 15 residues. This CDR3 reads CASSGGTKVGYGYTF. The CDR3, as DNA: TGTGCCAGCAGTGGGGGGACCAAAGTAGGCTATGGCTACACCTTC.

The V and J genes are TRBV7-2 and TRBJ2-7; 9 bases align to TRBD1. The V gene's germline CDR1 is SGHTA and CDR2 FQGNSA. The CDR3 totals 14 residues. V dropped 5 bases and J dropped 2; count of bases not matched to a gene: 4. The CDR3 DNA sequence: TGTGCCAGCAGCCCAGACAGGGGGACCTACGAGCAGTACTTC. As protein: CASSPDRGTYEQYF. The whole variable domain, filled in from reference TRBV7-2 and TRBJ2-7, reads GAGVSQSPSNKVTEKGKDVELRCDPISGHTALYWYRQSLGQGLEFLIYFQGNSAPDKSGLPSDRFSAERTGGSVSTLTIQRTQQEDSAVYLCASSPDRGTYEQYFGPGTRLTVT.

This chain uses TRBV9 with TRBJ1-4; D uncertain. Germline CDR1 and CDR2: SGDLS and YYNGEE. CDR3 length: 15 residues. V was pared by 4 bases and J by 0 bases, with 10 bases between. This chain's CDR3 is CASSLSDTTNEKLFF. The CDR3 DNA sequence: TGTGCCAGCAGCTTATCCGACACAACTAATGAAAAACTGTTTTTT. Full variable domain (rest looked up from reference TRBV9 and TRBJ1-4): DSGVTQTPKHLITATGQRVTLRCSPRSGDLSVYWYQQSLDQGLQFLIQYYNGEERAKGNILERFSAQQFPDLHSELNLSSLELGDSALYFCASSLSDTTNEKLFFGSGTQLSVL.

The V and J genes are TRBV28 and TRBJ2-1; either TRBD1 or TRBD2 may fit D (5 bases each). The length of the CDR3 is 14 residues. Trimming pared 6 bases from V and 2 bases from J, leaving 11 bases between. From germline, CDR1 is MDHEN and CDR2 SYDVKM. The CDR3 loop is CASSPPGPYNEQFF. The CDR3 coding sequence is TGTGCCAGCAGCCCTCCGGGGCCCTACAATGAGCAGTTCTTC.

This rearrangement joins TRBV7-9 to TRBJ2-3; D possibly corresponds to TRBD1 (6 bases). This CDR3 has 18 residues. Trimming pared 1 base from V and 1 base from J, leaving 18 bases between. The V gene's germline CDR1 is SEHNR and CDR2 FQNEAQ (reference sequence). The CDR3 loop reads CASSLGSGHLAGTDTQYF. The CDR3 nucleotides read TGTGCCAGCAGCTTAGGGTCGGGACACCTGGCCGGCACAGATACGCAGTATTTT.

The V gene is TRBV7-2, the J gene TRBJ2-7; D ambiguous. The CDR3 length is 14 residues. The ends were cut back, 1 base at V and 2 bases at J, with 9 bases in the middle. The germline CDR1 and CDR2 sequences are SGHTA and FQGNSA. The DNA for the CDR3 is TGTGCCAGCAGCTTAGTCGTCAGAACCTACGAGCAGTACTTC. Protein sequence: CASSLVVRTYEQYF.

The rearrangement links TRBV19 to TRBJ1-4; D gene ambiguous. Trimming left V 8 bases short and J 8 bases short, with 12 bases between. Germline V gene lookup returns CDR1 LNHDA and CDR2 SQIVND (reference sequence). CDR3 size: 12 residues. The CDR3 nucleotides read TGTGCCAGTTCTCAAGTGGGGGAAAAACTGTTTTTT. Translation gives CASSQVGEKLFF.

The chain has TRBV4-3 and TRBJ1-2; D perhaps matches TRBD1 (5 bases). The length of the CDR3 is 15 residues. V lost 6 bases, J lost 1 base, and 15 bases lay in between. In germline, CDR1 is LGHNA, CDR2 YSLEER. The CDR3 spells CASSIGTGNNYGYTF. The CDR3 coding sequence is TGCGCCAGCAGTATCGGGACGGGGAATAACTATGGCTACACCTTC.

V is TRBV5-1 and J is TRBJ2-7, with D possibly being TRBD2 (5 bases). CDR3 length equals 14 residues. Trimming shortened V by 0 bases and J by 6 bases, and 13 bases separated the two germline ends. Germline CDR1 is SGHRS and CDR2 is YFSETQ. The CDR3 nucleotides are TGCGCCAGCAGCTTGGCCTCTGAGGGATCCGAGCAGTACTTC. Amino acids: CASSLASEGSEQYF.

This clone has only a few counts. The J gene is TRBJ2-1, the V gene TRBV7-2; a possible D gene is TRBD2 (5 bases). The V and J ends lost 2 bases and 8 bases respectively, with 7 bases between them. The CDR3 contains 12 residues. Germline CDR1 is SGHTA and CDR2 is FQGNSA. The CDR3 DNA reads as TGTGCCAGCAGCTTAAGAGGGTATGAGCAGTTCTTC. Translated, it gives CASSLRGYEQFF.